Listed here is a single T cell receptor (beta chain). Its antigen is unknown. No per-base quality is available; no much larger clone lies one base away. V is pared back by 6 bases and J by 1 base, with 9 bases lying between the germline termini. The CDR3 holds 14 amino acids from the cysteine to the phenylalanine. CDR3 DNA is the only sequence kept; it has 42 bases, read in frame from the first base. From a lookup of the germline V gene, CDR1 and CDR2 are SNHLY and FYNNEI. The data stem from a study of cytomegalovirus exposure and HLA in healthy donors (dated 2017 in TCRdb). Study-level background: According to a later analysis, the 120 or so validation repertoires were produced on the same platform as the approximately 690 repertoires of the first cohort. In addition to the first cohort of around 670 subjects, a separate validation cohort of approximately 130 different subjects was used. To predict cytomegalovirus infection status, the study combined high-throughput TCR immunosequencing, statistical association of individual TCRs with disease status, and machine learning. The study aimed to test whether cataloging public T cell receptors could reveal signatures of past pathogen exposure.

The library was produced with the immunoSEQ multiplex PCR assay. Under the source paper's analysis protocol: A statistical classification framework was developed to diagnose cytomegalovirus status using the catalog of TCR beta chain sequences. TCRdb provides this immuneACCESS table in a form limited to in-frame rearrangements. Some clones are lacking; in checked studies, under half of them reflect an unresolved V gene, and why the rest are absent is not known. D and trimming were read from the DNA, whereas the V and J calls and clone size are those reported in that table. A total of under 250,000 clones appear in this sample, about nine tenths of them only once. The ten largest clonotypes hold 2% to 2.5% of the sample. The donors were included in the validation cohort of around 120 subjects, a group kept apart from the 666-subject first cohort. Overall results and qualifications from the work: The authors suggested that the approach could potentially be generalized to other disease states and immunological phenotypes. Most TCR sequences were observed very rarely across donors, whereas some public TCRs were present in many individuals. The validation cohort had no HLA typing available for a later analysis, so co-occurrence within that cohort was assessed over all 120 repertoires. In both the original and validation cohorts, the classifier was reported to diagnose cytomegalovirus status with high specificity and sensitivity. Three of the identified cytomegalovirus-associated TCR beta chains were confirmed in vitro to be specific for cytomegalovirus antigens. Subsequent analysis determined that TCRs grouped into clusters in the first cohort also showed a tendency toward co-occurrence across the roughly 120 validation repertoires, and 94% of cluster scores exceeded 0. In the study, 150 to 200 TCR beta chains were listed as associated with cytomegalovirus.

The sample comprised PBMCs. The TCR sequence derives from a young woman in good health and CMV-seropositive. The sequence joins TRBV2 to TRBJ2-2; a weak D assignment points to TRBD2 (5 bases agree). At the DNA level, the sequence is TGTGCCAGCAGCATGGACTGGAACACCGGGGAGCTGTTTTTT. Translated, it reads CASSMDWNTGELFF.